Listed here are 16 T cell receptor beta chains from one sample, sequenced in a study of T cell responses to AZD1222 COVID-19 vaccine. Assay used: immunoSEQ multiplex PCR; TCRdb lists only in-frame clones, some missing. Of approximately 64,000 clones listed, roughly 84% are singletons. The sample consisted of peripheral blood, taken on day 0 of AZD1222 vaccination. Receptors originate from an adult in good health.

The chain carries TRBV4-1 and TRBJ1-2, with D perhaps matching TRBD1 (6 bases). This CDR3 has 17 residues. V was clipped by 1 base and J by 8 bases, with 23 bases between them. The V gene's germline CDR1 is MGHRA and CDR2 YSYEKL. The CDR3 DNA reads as TGCGCCAGCAGCCAAGCGGCCGGAGGCAGGGGAGTTGGAGGCTACACCTTC. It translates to CASSQAAGGRGVGGYTF.

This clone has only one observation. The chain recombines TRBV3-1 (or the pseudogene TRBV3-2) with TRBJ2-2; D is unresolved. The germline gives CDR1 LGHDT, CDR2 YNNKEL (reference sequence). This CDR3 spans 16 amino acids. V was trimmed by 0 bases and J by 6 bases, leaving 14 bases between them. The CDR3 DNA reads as TGTGCCAGCAGCCAAGAAGTCGTCGTTAGGGCCGGGGAGCTGTTTTTT. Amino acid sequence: CASSQEVVVRAGELFF.

CDR3 sequence reads: CASSQESSSGGFWELFF. In DNA, the CDR3 is TGCGCCAGCAGCCAAGAATCCTCTAGCGGGGGGTTCTGGGAGCTGTTTTTT. This sequence joins TRBV4-1 and TRBJ2-2, with TRBD2 matching over 11 bases. Germline assignment: CDR1 MGHRA and CDR2 YSYEKL. Trimming cost V 0 bases and J 9 bases; bases outside gene matches: 9. The CDR3 is 17 amino acids.

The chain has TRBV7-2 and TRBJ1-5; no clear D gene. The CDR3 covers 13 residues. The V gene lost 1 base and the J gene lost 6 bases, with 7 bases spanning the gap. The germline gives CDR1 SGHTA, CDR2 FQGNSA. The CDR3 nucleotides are TGTGCCAGCAGCTTAGGTTTCGCTCAGCCCCAGCATTTT. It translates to CASSLGFAQPQHF.

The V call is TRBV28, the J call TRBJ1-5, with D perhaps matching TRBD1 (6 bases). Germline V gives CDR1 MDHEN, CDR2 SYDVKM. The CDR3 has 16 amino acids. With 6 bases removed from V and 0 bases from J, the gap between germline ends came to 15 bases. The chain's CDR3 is CASSTGSDSSNQPQHF. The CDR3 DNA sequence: TGTGCCAGCAGCACCGGGTCGGACAGTAGCAATCAGCCCCAGCATTTT.

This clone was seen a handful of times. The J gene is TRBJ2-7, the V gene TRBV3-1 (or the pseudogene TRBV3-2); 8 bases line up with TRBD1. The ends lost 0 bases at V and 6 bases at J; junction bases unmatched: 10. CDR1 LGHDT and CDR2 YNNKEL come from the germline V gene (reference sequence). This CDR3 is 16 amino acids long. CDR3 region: CASSQDPTGGSREQYF. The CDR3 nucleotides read TGTGCCAGCAGCCAAGATCCTACAGGGGGGTCGCGCGAGCAGTACTTC.

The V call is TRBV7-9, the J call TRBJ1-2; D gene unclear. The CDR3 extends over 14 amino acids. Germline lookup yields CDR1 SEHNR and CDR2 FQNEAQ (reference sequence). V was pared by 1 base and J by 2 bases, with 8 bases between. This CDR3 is CASSLVSRNYGYTF. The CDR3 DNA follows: TGTGCCAGCAGCTTAGTCAGCCGAAACTATGGCTACACCTTC. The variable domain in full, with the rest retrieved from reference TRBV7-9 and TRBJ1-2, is DTGVSQNPRHKITKRGQNVTFRCDPISEHNRLYWYRQTLGQGPEFLTYFQNEAQLEKSRLLSDRFSAERPKGSFSTLEIQRTEQGDSAMYLCASSLVSRNYGYTFGSGTRLTVV.

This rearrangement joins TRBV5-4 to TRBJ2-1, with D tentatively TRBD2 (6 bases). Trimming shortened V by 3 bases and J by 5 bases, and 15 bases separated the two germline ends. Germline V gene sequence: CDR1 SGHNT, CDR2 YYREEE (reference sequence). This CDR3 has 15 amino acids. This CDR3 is CASSSGLPYNNEQFF. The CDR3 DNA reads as TGTGCCAGCAGCTCCGGACTACCGTATAACAATGAGCAGTTCTTC.

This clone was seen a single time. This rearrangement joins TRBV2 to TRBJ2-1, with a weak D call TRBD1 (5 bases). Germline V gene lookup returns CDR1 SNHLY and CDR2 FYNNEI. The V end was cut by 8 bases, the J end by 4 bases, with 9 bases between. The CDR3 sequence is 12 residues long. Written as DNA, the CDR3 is TGTGCCAGCTCCACAGGATACAATGAGCAGTTCTTC. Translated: CASSTGYNEQFF.

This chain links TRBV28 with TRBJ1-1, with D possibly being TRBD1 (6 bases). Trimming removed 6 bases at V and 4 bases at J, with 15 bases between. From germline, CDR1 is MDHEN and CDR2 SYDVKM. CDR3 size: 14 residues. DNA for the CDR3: TGTGCCAGCAGCCCTGGGGGGGCCGGCACTGAAGCTTTCTTT. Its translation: CASSPGGAGTEAFF.

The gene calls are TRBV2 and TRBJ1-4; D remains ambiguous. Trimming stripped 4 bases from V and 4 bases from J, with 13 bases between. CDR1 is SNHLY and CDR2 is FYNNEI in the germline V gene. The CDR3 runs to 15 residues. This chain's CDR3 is CASSVGQLVNEKLFF. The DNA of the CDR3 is TGTGCCAGCAGTGTTGGGCAACTAGTTAATGAAAAACTGTTTTTT.

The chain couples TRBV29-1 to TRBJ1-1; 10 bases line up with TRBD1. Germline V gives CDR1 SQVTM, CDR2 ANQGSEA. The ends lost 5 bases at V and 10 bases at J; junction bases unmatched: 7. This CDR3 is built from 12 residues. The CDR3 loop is CSVSGTGAIAFF. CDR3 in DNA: TGCAGCGTTTCCGGGACAGGGGCTATAGCTTTCTTT.

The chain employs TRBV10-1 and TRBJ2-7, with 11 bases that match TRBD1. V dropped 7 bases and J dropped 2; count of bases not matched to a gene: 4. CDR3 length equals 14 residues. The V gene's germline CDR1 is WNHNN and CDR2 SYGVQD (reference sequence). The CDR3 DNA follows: TGCGCCAGCACCCCGGGACAGGGGGCCTACGAGCAGTACTTC. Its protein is CASTPGQGAYEQYF.

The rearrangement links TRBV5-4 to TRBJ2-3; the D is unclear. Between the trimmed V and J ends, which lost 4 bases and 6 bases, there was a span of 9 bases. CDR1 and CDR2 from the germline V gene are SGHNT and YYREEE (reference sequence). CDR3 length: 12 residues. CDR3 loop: CASSRSADTQYF. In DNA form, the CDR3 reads TGTGCCAGCAGCCGCTCGGCTGATACGCAGTATTTT.

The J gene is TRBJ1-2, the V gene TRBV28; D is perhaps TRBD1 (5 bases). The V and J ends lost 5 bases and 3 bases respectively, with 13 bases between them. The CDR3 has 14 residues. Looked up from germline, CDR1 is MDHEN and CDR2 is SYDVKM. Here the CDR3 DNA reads TGTGCCAGCAGTGCGCCGGGGGGGTACTATGGCTACACCTTC. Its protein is CASSAPGGYYGYTF.

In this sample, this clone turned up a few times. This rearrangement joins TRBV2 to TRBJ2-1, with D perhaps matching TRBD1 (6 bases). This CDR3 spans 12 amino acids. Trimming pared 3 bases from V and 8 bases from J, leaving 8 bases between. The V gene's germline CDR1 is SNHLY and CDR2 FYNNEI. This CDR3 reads CASSDEGDEQFF. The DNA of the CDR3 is TGTGCCAGCAGTGATGAGGGGGATGAGCAGTTCTTC. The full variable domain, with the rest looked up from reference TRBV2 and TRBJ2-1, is EPEVTQTPSHQVTQMGQEVILRCVPISNHLYFYWYRQILGQKVEFLVSFYNNEISEKSEIFDDQFSVERPDGSNFTLKIRSTKLEDSAMYFCASSDEGDEQFFGPGTRLTVL.